This TCR beta chain appears in the sequencing data of a study of blood T cell repertoires in COVID-19. Clones were sequenced by immunoSEQ multiplex PCR, and TCRdb holds only the in-frame ones, with some missing. The table lists tens of thousands of clones, around 80% of them singletons. The CDR3 spans 12 residues. V was clipped by 4 bases and J by 3 bases, with 7 bases between them. Germline V gene lookup returns CDR1 MDHEN and CDR2 SYDVKM. The V call is TRBV28, the J call TRBJ2-7, with D hard to call. The source is a human donor in a cohort sampled during active COVID-19. What was sequenced was peripheral blood. The CDR3 bases are TGTGCCAGCAGTTCCCCCCTCTACGAGCAGTACTTC. It yields the protein CASSSPLYEQYF. Drawing the rest from reference TRBV28 and TRBJ2-7, the complete variable domain is DVKVTQSSRYLVKRTGEKVFLECVQDMDHENMFWYRQDPGLGLRLIYFSYDVKMKEKGDIPEGYSVSREKKERFSLILESASTNQTSMYLCASSSPLYEQYFGPGTRLTVT.